Sequencing of this T cell receptor beta chain was carried out in a study of blood T cells in healthy people across ages. General observations from the study: When set beside aged donors, long-lived donors presented more naive CD4+ cells and higher diversity.

This CDR3 spans 11 amino acids. Per germline, CDR1 SNHLY and CDR2 FYNNEI. Combining a sample-barcoded 5' primer with a J-beta primer mix, a second PCR ran for about 7 to 11 cycles. Each TCR beta cDNA got a 12-nucleotide random molecular identifier. TCRdb re-analysed the 5' RACE reads in MiXCR, keeping a single row per CDR3 protein. The sample shows about 1.7 million distinct CDR3 sequences, approximately 28% of them seen only once. This clonotype was seen repeatedly, ten times or more. Its cognate antigen is unknown. Sequence at one end of the junction differs from germline and may be a read error. The clonotype comes from a woman under 40 in good health. The sequencing input was blood. The genes are TRBV2 and TRBJ2-5; the D gene is possibly TRBD1 (6 bases). The CDR3 coding sequence is TGCGCCAGCAGGACAGAAGAGACCCAGTACTTC. Translating gives CASRTEETQYF.